By proportion, the clone carrying this T cell receptor beta chain is medium-sized. The target antigen is unknown. These data originate in a study of circulating CD8 cells and anti-PD-1 response in melanoma. Whole-study results and caveats: Replicates were generally not done for experiments. At M1, fewer than 8% of TRB clonotypes appeared in multiple subsets. Some patients were treatment-naive; others were previously treated.

Sorting of live CD3+CD8+TCRalphabeta+ cells by PD-1 and/or TIGIT gave four subsets. TCR libraries were prepared from roughly 14 ng of total RNA with the QIAseq Immune Repertoire TCR panel. TCRdb used MiXCR to reprocess the reads, holding one entry per CDR3 protein. In the table there are approximately 800 distinct CDR3 sequences, 6% to 9.5% of which are singletons. CDR1 MDHEN and CDR2 SYDVKM come from the germline V gene. The CDR3 is made up of 14 amino acids. The germline V and J ends were trimmed by 2 bases and 6 bases, with 10 bases remaining between them. The J gene is TRBJ2-2, the V gene TRBV28; no clear D. Sequencing used CD8+ T cells from PBMCs, obtained at baseline or after one month of anti-PD-1 therapy (not recorded which). This TCR was sampled from a human donor with melanoma. Written as DNA, the CDR3 is TGTGCCAGCAGTTTACTGCATCGGGCCGGGGAGCTGTTTTTT. The encoded protein is CASSLLHRAGELFF.